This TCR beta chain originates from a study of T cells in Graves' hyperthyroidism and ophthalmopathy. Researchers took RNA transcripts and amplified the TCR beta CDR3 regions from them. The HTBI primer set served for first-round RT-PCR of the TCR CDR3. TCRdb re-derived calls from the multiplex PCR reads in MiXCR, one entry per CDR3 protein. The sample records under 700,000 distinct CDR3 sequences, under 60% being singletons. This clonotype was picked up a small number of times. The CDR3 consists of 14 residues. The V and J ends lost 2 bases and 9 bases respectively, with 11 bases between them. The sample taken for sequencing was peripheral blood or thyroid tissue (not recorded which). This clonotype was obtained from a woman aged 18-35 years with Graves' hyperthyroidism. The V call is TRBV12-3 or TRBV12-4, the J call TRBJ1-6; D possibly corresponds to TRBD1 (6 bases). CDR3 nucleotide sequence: TGTGCCAGCAGTTTAAGGGACATCCTTTCACCCCTCCACTTT. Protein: CASSLRDILSPLHF.